This is a list of T cell receptor beta chains from one sample in a study of post-analysis software for immune sequencing data. TCRdb re-called the PCR reads with MiXCR, one entry per CDR3 protein. The repertoire consists of roughly 800,000 distinct CDR3 sequences, with about 50% occurring once and the leading ten covering approximately 4.3%. The sequencing input was blood. All receptors derive from a girl aged 10-17 years with multiple sclerosis. Each CDR3 is given with its conserved first and last residue. Each record gives: V gene, J gene, CDR3 protein.

>TRBV4-1|NA
CASSQGTSGGLGETQYF
>TRBV10-2|TRBJ2-1
CASSDDGSYNEQFF
>TRBV2|TRBJ1-2
CASSDNYGYTF
>TRBV3-1|TRBJ2-5
CASSPPPGETQYF
>TRBV9|TRBJ2-1
CASSPPYFPVRFF
>TRBV6-5|TRBJ1-4
CASSYAGQKLFF
>TRBV20-1|TRBJ2-1
CSASRLASNNEQFF
>TRBV6-4|TRBJ2-1
CASSFRDRGKDEQFF
>TRBV7-2|TRBJ2-1
CASSLRTSGRSYNEQFF
>TRBV3-1|TRBJ2-1
CASSQDSPRLVNNEQFF
>TRBV6-5|TRBJ2-7
CASRPRGQRSEQYF
>TRBV18|TRBJ1-2
CASSPPGQGATGGYTF
>TRBV30|TRBJ2-7
CAWSRGVSYEQYF
>TRBV29-1|TRBJ1-4
CSVEEPSAQEKLFF
>TRBV12-3/TRBV12-4|TRBJ2-1
CASSSAYNEQFF
>TRBV3-1|TRBJ2-1
CASSHLGLSERQFF
>TRBV20-1|TRBJ1-4
CSALPRGEKLFF
>TRBV7-9|TRBJ2-6
CASSTDRVGSGANVLTF
>TRBV6-5|TRBJ2-1
CASSYEGAGELFF
>TRBV5-1|TRBJ2-2
CASSLSGSWTGELFF
>TRBV6-6|TRBJ2-5
CASRRRQTVQETQYF
>TRBV20-1|TRBJ1-2
CSARTGGEIGYGYTF
>TRBV5-1|TRBJ2-1
CASSFPTTSGIYNEQFF
>TRBV28|TRBJ2-1
CASSSAGTSGRNEQFF
>TRBV7-3|NA
CASSLSGWQETQYF
>TRBV2|TRBJ1-2
CASSEIGSDGYTF
>TRBV7-9|TRBJ2-3
CASSLAVRRAGTDTQYF
>TRBV2|TRBJ2-1
CASCGDRHNEQFF
>TRBV15|TRBJ2-7
CATSRENRGRTYEQYF
>TRBV29-1|NA
CSVVSRNRDSPYEQYF
>TRBV5-1|TRBJ1-2
CATGTYGDNEQFFGPGFGYTF
>TRBV12-3/TRBV12-4|TRBJ2-5
CASSSPGTSGETQYF
>TRBV7-9|TRBJ2-7
CASSLTTSGSSYEQYF
>TRBV25-1|TRBJ2-5
CASSAQGQGAPWEQYF
>TRBV20-1|TRBJ2-1
CSARLAGGRYNEQFF
>TRBV5-1|TRBJ2-1
CASSLPGSSGKGNEQFF
>TRBV20-1|TRBJ2-5
CSARGQVAGVTQYF
>TRBV7-9|NA
CASSERTSYEQYF
>TRBV6-6|TRBJ2-1
CASDGGPYNEQFF
>TRBV6-1|TRBJ2-1
CASEKTSNEQFF
>TRBV12-3/TRBV12-4|NA
CASSLPPEDYEQYF
>TRBV29-1|TRBJ2-7
CSVVLAGSVYEQYF
>TRBV18|TRBJ2-5
CASSPLREPQYF
>TRBV7-9|TRBJ2-7
CASSLDKRPFYEQYF
>TRBV12-3/TRBV12-4|TRBJ1-2
CASSPYLDLSYGYTF
>TRBV20-1|TRBJ2-7
CSARGNRGLIETGTGEQYF
>TRBV6-6|TRBJ2-1
CASSNLAGGYNEQFF
>TRBV29-1|TRBJ2-1
CSVEAAGLAPSSYNEQFF
>TRBV6-5|TRBJ2-6
CASSYFAGANVLTF
>TRBV7-9|TRBJ2-3
CASSLGDLQDTQYF
>TRBV20-1|TRBJ2-2
CSARKTENTGELFF
>TRBV20-1|TRBJ2-4
CSASKAIQYF
>TRBV5-6|TRBJ2-1
CASSFSSGGDNEQFF